Listed below are T cell receptor beta chains from one sample, sequenced in a study of blood T cell repertoires in COVID-19. The table came from immunoSEQ multiplex PCR; TCRdb's copy has only in-frame clones and leaves some out. The table records roughly 200,000 clones, around nine tenths of them present only once. The sample consisted of peripheral blood. Receptors were obtained from a young man with active or convalescent COVID-19. Each CDR3 is given with its conserved first and last residue. A D gene is named only where the DNA matches it firmly. Some rows have no size entry. The others give once, few or many, or a class for an expanded clone.

CDR3nt	CDR3aa	j_gene	abundance	v_gene	d_gene
TGTGCCAGCAGTGAAGCGAAGGGGCTTGGAAACACCATATATTTT	CASSEAKGLGNTIYF	TRBJ1-3	-	TRBV6-1	-
TGTGCCAGCAGCTATACAAAAGGGTGGGGAGTGGACACTGAAGCTTTCTTT	CASSYTKGWGVDTEAFF	TRBJ1-1	-	TRBV7-2	-
TGTGCCAGCAGTTCGACACCCACAGGGGGCCACTATGGCTACACCTTC	CASSSTPTGGHYGYTF	TRBJ1-2	-	TRBV28	TRBD1
TGTGCCAGCAGCCCGAAACAGGGAAGTTCCAAAGAGACCCAGTACTTC	CASSPKQGSSKETQYF	TRBJ2-5	-	TRBV7-8	-
TGCGCCAGCAGCTCAAACTCGGGAAGTGAAAAACTGTTTTTT	CASSSNSGSEKLFF	TRBJ1-4	-	TRBV5-1	-
TGTGCCAGCAGCCTGGGACAGGTCCCGCGAAACACCATATATTTT	CASSLGQVPRNTIYF	TRBJ1-3	once	TRBV4-2	TRBD1
TGTGCCTGGAGCCGCCAGAAGAACACTGAAGCTTTCTTT	CAWSRQKNTEAFF	TRBJ1-1	-	TRBV30	-
TGTGCCAGCAGTTTAGGAGGTTCACCCCTCCACTTT	CASSLGGSPLHF	TRBJ1-6	once	TRBV28	-
TGTGCCAGCAGCTCCCAACAAGCGGAAGAGCAGTTCTTC	CASSSQQAEEQFF	TRBJ2-1	once	TRBV11-3	-
TGTGCCAGCAGCATGACTAGCTACGAGCAGTACTTC	CASSMTSYEQYF	TRBJ2-7	-	TRBV12-3/TRBV12-4	-
TGTGCCACCAGCAGTAAGCGGGACCCAAGCTCCTACGAGCAGTACTTC	CATSSKRDPSSYEQYF	TRBJ2-7	once	TRBV15	TRBD2
TGTGCCAGCAGCGCTACCGGGACAGAAAATTCACCCCTCCACTTT	CASSATGTENSPLHF	TRBJ1-6	-	TRBV9	TRBD1
TGCGCCAGCAGTATGGACAGGATGAACACTGAAGCTTTCTTT	CASSMDRMNTEAFF	TRBJ1-1	-	TRBV10-1	TRBD1
TGTGCCAGCAGCCCACAGCCGGGACTCATCTACAATGAGCAGTTCTTC	CASSPQPGLIYNEQFF	TRBJ2-1	-	TRBV9	-
TGTGCCAGCAGTTCTGGGGCAGCTACGGGGCCCCAGCATTTT	CASSSGAATGPQHF	TRBJ1-5	-	TRBV7-9	-
TGTGCCAGCAGCCCTAATCCTACCCTGAATGAAAAACTGTTTTTT	CASSPNPTLNEKLFF	TRBJ1-4	-	TRBV5-4	-
TGTGCCTGGAGGAATTACAGGGCTCTTGGAGAAAAACTGTTTTTT	CAWRNYRALGEKLFF	TRBJ1-4	-	TRBV30	-
TGTGCCAGCTCACCACCACTAGCGGGCTCCTACGAGCAGTACTTC	CASSPPLAGSYEQYF	TRBJ2-7	once	TRBV18	TRBD2
TGTGCCAGCAGCTCGGCGCTAGCGGGAGAACCGGCCCCGGGCGAGCAGTACTTC	CASSSALAGEPAPGEQYF	TRBJ2-7	-	TRBV25-1	TRBD2
TGTGCCAGCAGTCAACATGAGGGGGGGTCCTACGAGCAGTACTTC	CASSQHEGGSYEQYF	TRBJ2-7	-	TRBV6-2/TRBV6-3	-
TGCGCCAGCAGCTCGGCAGTGACAGATGGCTACACCTTC	CASSSAVTDGYTF	TRBJ1-2	-	TRBV5-1	-
TGCAGCGTTGAAGATCTGACAGCTTTCTATGGCTACACCTTC	CSVEDLTAFYGYTF	TRBJ1-2	-	TRBV29-1	-
TGTGCCACCAAGGGACAGGGGGCAGGGGAGCAGTACTTC	CATKGQGAGEQYF	TRBJ2-7	-	TRBV15	TRBD1
TGTGCCAGCAGCGTGTTAGCGGGCACAGATACGCAGTATTTT	CASSVLAGTDTQYF	TRBJ2-3	once	TRBV9	-
TGTGCCAGCAGGCCCTCAGGGATCTATGGCTACACCTTC	CASRPSGIYGYTF	TRBJ1-2	few	TRBV27	-
TGTGCCAGCAGCTTGGCCCTAGCGGGTGGCTACGAGCAGTACTTC	CASSLALAGGYEQYF	TRBJ2-7	-	TRBV5-8	TRBD2
TGTGCCACCCTACCTCCTAGCGGGAGGACCTACAATGAGCAGTTCTTC	CATLPPSGRTYNEQFF	TRBJ2-1	-	TRBV24-1	TRBD2
TGTGCCTGGAGGCCCTGGGACAGGGGGGAGAGCACTGAAGCTTTCTTT	CAWRPWDRGESTEAFF	TRBJ1-1	once	TRBV30	TRBD1
TGCAGTAGCGGGAGAGACACTGAAGCTTTCTTT	CSSGRDTEAFF	TRBJ1-1	-	TRBV20-1	-
TGCGCCAGCAGCAAACCACGACAGGGTGGGACTGAAGCTTTCTTT	CASSKPRQGGTEAFF	TRBJ1-1	-	TRBV5-1	TRBD1
TGTGCCAGCAGCCGTGCTCGAGGGGGTGTTGTAGATGAGCAGTTCTTC	CASSRARGGVVDEQFF	TRBJ2-1	-	TRBV5-4	-
TGTGCCAGTAGAGGGGACAGGGCTTTGGGCAATCAGCCCCAGCATTTT	CASRGDRALGNQPQHF	TRBJ1-5	-	TRBV19	TRBD1
TGTGCCACTCAGGGGGGAGGCACTGAAGCTTTCTTT	CATQGGGTEAFF	TRBJ1-1	-	TRBV19	TRBD1